What follows are 19 T cell receptor beta chains derived from one specimen sequenced in a study of tumor-infiltrating lymphocytes in primary liver carcinoma. Both RNA and DNA were isolated together from approximately 20-30 mg of bulk tissue that had not been sorted. With roughly 0.5 ug total RNA as template and a constant-region primer, TCR beta cDNA was made. Nested multiplex PCR, run for three rounds with slightly modified ARM-PCR, yielded TCR beta libraries. The first two PCR rounds used TRBV1-TRBV30 primers with a Cbeta primer, nine to ten cycles each. Each CDR3 protein is one row after TCRdb ran MiXCR on the multiplex PCR reads. The sample contains around 54,000 distinct CDR3 sequences, 70% to 80% of which appear only once. Sequences were obtained from liver tumor tissue from sampling region 2. The subset was: tumor region T2, inferior pole. Source of these receptors: a man aged 40-50 years with primary liver carcinoma and hepatitis B virus infection.

This clonotype is medium-sized (0.01 to 0.1%). The chain employs TRBV6-1 and TRBJ1-5; D is unclear. CDR1 is MNHNS, CDR2 SASEGT, per germline. CDR3 length equals 16 residues. Trimming stripped 2 bases from V and 0 bases from J, with 11 bases between. In DNA form, the CDR3 reads TGTGCCAGCAGTGAAACTACACCCGATAGCAATCAGCCCCAGCATTTT. It specifies CASSETTPDSNQPQHF.

A word on this clonotype: At one boundary the junction diverges from the germline segment, which might be a read error. The CDR3 loop reads CVSILLGSSGNEQFF. The CDR3 bases are TGTGTCAGCATCCTGCTCGGGAGTAGCGGAAATGAGCAGTTCTTC. The chain employs TRBV14 and TRBJ2-1; TRBD2 might be the D (6 bases). CDR1 SGHDN and CDR2 FVKESK come from the germline V gene. The CDR3 covers 15 residues. The whole variable domain, filled in from reference TRBV14 and TRBJ2-1, reads EAGVTQFPSHSVIEKGQTVTLRCDPISGHDNLYWYRRVMGKEIKFLLHFVKESKQDESGMPNNRFLAERTGGTYSTLKVQPAELEDSGVYFCVSILLGSSGNEQFFGPGTRLTVL.

This clonotype has a count of ten or more. Because it lacks the conserved phenylalanine or tryptophan at the end, this CDR3 is likely a read error. The rearrangement joins TRBV6-5 to TRBJ2-6, with a weak D call TRBD2 (6 bases). The CDR3 contains 14 residues. The V end was cut by 8 bases, the J end by 0 bases, with 8 bases between. Germline CDR1 and CDR2: MNHEY and SVGAGI. CDR3 region: CASAGSSGANVLTC. CDR3 bases: TGTGCCAGCGCGGGGTCCTCTGGGGCCAACGTCCTGACTTGC.

A note on this clonotype: The junction does not match germline at one end; this may be a read error. This chain links TRBV11-1 with TRBJ2-1, with TRBD2 identical over 14 bases. Germline assignment: CDR1 SGHAT and CDR2 FQDESV (reference sequence). The CDR3 spans 17 residues. The CDR3 sequence is CASSLGLAGEVDNEHYF. The CDR3 bases are TGTGCCAGCAGCCTGGGACTAGCGGGAGAAGTTGACAATGAACACTACTTC.

The V call is TRBV12-3 or TRBV12-4, the J call TRBJ2-3, with D possibly being TRBD1 (5 bases). The CDR3 sequence is 14 residues long. Between the trimmed V and J ends, which lost 5 bases and 9 bases, there was a span of 18 bases. CDR3 sequence reads: CASSQGLSTETQYF. CDR3 in DNA: TGTGCCAGCAGTCAGGGTTTGTCCACTGAAACGCAGTATTTT.

To note about this clonotype: At one end, the junction sequence differs from germline, possibly due to a read error. In DNA, the CDR3 is TGTGCCAGCTGTCTCACTACCGGGAGCTCCTACAATGAGCAATTCTTC. It is translated as CASCLTTGSSYNEQFF. The V gene is TRBV10-2, the J gene TRBJ2-1, with D possibly TRBD2 on 6 matching bases. The V gene's germline CDR1 is WSHSY and CDR2 SAAADI. This CDR3 is built from 16 residues.

Concerning this clonotype itself: Compared with germline, one end of the junction differs, possibly owing to a read error. This sequence joins TRBV12-3 or TRBV12-4 and TRBJ2-1; tentative D call: TRBD2 (5 bases). The CDR3 is 14 amino acids. Written as DNA, the CDR3 is TGTGCCAGCAGTTTAGGACTAACCTACGATGAGCAGTTCTTC. Protein product: CASSLGLTYDEQFF.

In the case of this clonotype: A junction boundary mismatches the germline segment, possibly from a read error. The chain couples TRBV7-9 to TRBJ2-7, with 14 bases matching TRBD2. The germline V gene encodes CDR1 SEHNR and CDR2 FQNEAQ (reference sequence). The CDR3 spans 19 residues. The CDR3 coding sequence is TGTGCCAGCGGCTTCCCCTCAACGATGGGACTAGCGGGAGCCCACGAGCAGTACTTC. This sequence encodes CASGFPSTMGLAGAHEQYF. The variable domain in full, with the rest retrieved from reference TRBV7-9 and TRBJ2-7, is DTGVSQNPRHKITKRGQNVTFRCDPISEHNRLYWYRQTLGQGPEFLTYFQNEAQLEKSRLLSDRFSAERPKGSFSTLEIQRTEQGDSAMYLCASGFPSTMGLAGAHEQYFGPGTRLTVT.

This clonotype was picked up one time. This chain's CDR3 is CASSLWDGSNQPQYF. Written as DNA, the CDR3 is TGTGCCAGCAGTTTATGGGACGGTAGCAACCAGCCCCAGTATTTT. J is TRBJ1-5 and V is TRBV12-3 or TRBV12-4, with D perhaps given as TRBD1 or TRBD2 (5 bases each). The J call may be faulty, since TRBJ2-3 better matches the DNA end. The CDR3 has 15 residues.

V and J are TRBV29-1 and TRBJ2-7; D possibly corresponds to TRBD1 (6 bases). The CDR3 is 13 residues long. From germline, CDR1 is SQVTM and CDR2 ANQGSEA. V dropped 7 bases and J dropped 6 bases, with 19 bases sitting between them. CDR3 in DNA: TGCAGCGCCGGGTGGGACAATAATGGCGAGCAGTACTTC. As protein: CSAGWDNNGEQYF.

With respect to this clonotype: Likely a read error: the CDR3 ends without its conserved phenylalanine or tryptophan. V usage is TRBV4-1 and J usage is TRBJ2-7; D is possibly TRBD1 or TRBD2 (5 bases each). Germline V gives CDR1 MGHRA, CDR2 YSYEKL. CDR3 length: 16 residues. Trimming took off 5 bases at V and 3 bases at J, with 20 bases between the two ends. The CDR3 is CASSLVSRGVGYEQYY. CDR3 nucleotide sequence: TGCGCCAGCAGCTTAGTGAGTAGGGGAGTCGGCTACGAGCAGTACTAC.

As to this clonotype: One junction end does not reproduce the germline sequence, and a read error may be involved. This sequence joins TRBV5-1 and TRBJ2-1; D is undetermined. This CDR3 has 13 residues. Germline values: CDR1 SGHRS, CDR2 YFSETQ. CDR3 nucleotide sequence: TGCGCCAGTAGCTTGGGCGCTCACAATGAGCAGTTCTTC. Translation gives CASSLGAHNEQFF.

In the case of this clonotype: The germline gene is not matched at one end of the junction; a read error may be the cause. This chain uses TRBV4-1 with TRBJ2-3, with D uncertain. The length of the CDR3 is 15 residues. The germline V gene encodes CDR1 MGHRA and CDR2 YSYEKL. The CDR3: CANSQEPSGTDTHYF. DNA for the CDR3: TGCGCCAACAGCCAAGAGCCTAGTGGCACAGATACGCACTATTTT.

Remarks on this clonotype: The junction does not match germline at one end; this may be a read error. The V call is TRBV6-6, the J call TRBJ2-2; 7 bases are a match to TRBD2. The CDR3 loop spans 14 amino acids. Germline-derived CDR1 and CDR2 are MNHNY and SVGAGI (reference sequence). This CDR3 reads CTSSLELASGELFF. CDR3 coding DNA: TGTACCAGCAGCCTCGAACTAGCGTCCGGGGAGCTGTTTTTT.

This clonotype was picked up a small number of times. The gene calls are TRBV20-1 and TRBJ2-7; 11 nucleotides align to TRBD1. CDR3 length: 15 residues. V was clipped by 5 bases and J by 6 bases; unmatched bases: 12. Germline V gene data show CDR1 as DFQATT and CDR2 as SNEGSKA (reference sequence). The CDR3 reads CSAALGTGGVGEQYF. CDR3 in DNA: TGCAGTGCTGCGCTCGGGACAGGGGGGGTAGGCGAGCAGTACTTC.

This clonotype occurred many times. The gene calls are TRBV30 and TRBJ1-6; D gene unclear. The CDR3 covers 14 residues. Germline assignment: CDR1 GTSNPN and CDR2 SVGIG (reference sequence). V was trimmed by 5 bases and J by 7 bases, leaving 15 bases between them. CDR3 in DNA: TGTGCCTGGTCCCGTGACCAAGAAAATTCACCCCTCCACTTT. It encodes CAWSRDQENSPLHF.

Of note for this clonotype: The missing conserved phenylalanine or tryptophan at the end of this CDR3 makes a read error likely. The chain couples TRBV4-2 to TRBJ1-1; 10 bases map to TRBD1. CDR3 size: 18 residues. The V segment lost 7 bases and the J segment 6 bases; nucleotides outside the gene matches: 20. Germline V CDR1 and CDR2: LGHNA, YNFKEQ. The CDR3 is CASITHRDRGIFNAEAFS. CDR3 nucleotides: TGTGCCAGCATCACTCACCGGGACAGGGGAATTTTCAACGCTGAAGCTTTCTCT.

This chain joins TRBV6-1 and TRBJ2-7, with TRBD2 as a possible D gene (5 bases). Germline V gene data show CDR1 as MNHNS and CDR2 as SASEGT. Trimming left V 8 bases short and J 2 bases short, with 16 bases between. The CDR3 consists of 14 residues. CDR3 amino acids: CASGWTPGAYEQYF. CDR3 in DNA: TGTGCCAGCGGTTGGACTCCTGGGGCCTACGAGCAGTACTTC.

The chain recombines TRBV7-2 with TRBJ2-1; 7 nucleotides align to TRBD1. This CDR3 region has 15 residues. With 5 bases clipped from V and 7 bases from J, the junction kept 11 bases outside the gene matches. Germline loops: CDR1 SGHTA, CDR2 FQGNSA. The CDR3: CASSPETGERNEQFF. CDR3 coding DNA: TGTGCCAGCAGCCCGGAAACAGGGGAACGTAATGAGCAGTTCTTC.